A selection of T cell receptor beta chains follows, all from one sample in a study of T cells in Graves' hyperthyroidism and ophthalmopathy. MiXCR, applied by TCRdb to the multiplex PCR reads, yields one record per CDR3 protein. The table records about 610,000 distinct CDR3 sequences, 14% to 15% of them present only once. Sequenced input: blood. The origin of the receptors is a woman aged 40 to 49 with Graves' ophthalmopathy. Each CDR3 is given with its conserved first and last residue. A D gene is named only where the DNA matches it firmly. Size tells how often a clone was seen (once, few, many) or the class of an expanded clone, and some rows leave it out.

clone size | J gene | D gene | V gene | CDR3 DNA | CDR3 protein
. | TRBJ2-7 | . | TRBV12-3/TRBV12-4 | TGTGCCAGCAGTGAAACCAGACTAGAACTAATCAATCCCGAGCAGTACTTC | CASSETRLELINPEQYF
few | TRBJ2-7 | TRBD2 | TRBV27 | TGTGCCAGCAGCACCGGGACGGGGGGACCCGAGCAGTACTTC | CASSTGTGGPEQYF
. | TRBJ1-1 | TRBD1 | TRBV6-5 | TGTGCCAGCAGTTACGGAGGACAGGTGAACACTGAAGCTTTCTTT | CASSYGGQVNTEAFF
many | TRBJ1-1 | . | TRBV2 | TGTGCCAGCAATATCATAGGGATTGGTACTGAAGCTTTCTTT | CASNIIGIGTEAFF
few | TRBJ1-1 | . | TRBV5-1 | TGCGCCAGCAGCTTGGAACGGGTGGTGGACACTGAAGCTTTCTTT | CASSLERVVDTEAFF
many | TRBJ2-7 | . | TRBV28 | TGTGCCAGCACCCCAGGCGGGACACGCTACGAGCAGTACTTC | CASTPGGTRYEQYF
. | TRBJ2-2 | . | TRBV6-1 | TGTGCCAGCAGCCCAGGGACCACTCAGGGCACCGGGGAGCTGTTTTTT | CASSPGTTQGTGELFF
many | TRBJ2-2 | . | TRBV15 | TGTGCCACCAGCAGAGCTAGGGGATCGAACACCGGGGAGCTGTTTTTT | CATSRARGSNTGELFF
. | TRBJ2-5 | TRBD2 | TRBV6-2/TRBV6-3 | TGTGCCAGCAGTTACTCCCCGACTAGCGGGAGAGAGACCCAGTACTTC | CASSYSPTSGRETQYF
many | TRBJ2-7 | TRBD2 | TRBV28 | TGTGCCAGCAGTTTGGAACTAGCGGGGGCCTACGAGCAGTACTTC | CASSLELAGAYEQYF
many | TRBJ2-2 | TRBD1 | TRBV2 | TGTGCCAGCAGTTCGGACAGGGGCATCACCGGGGAGCTGTTTTTT | CASSSDRGITGELFF
many | TRBJ2-4 | . | TRBV12-3/TRBV12-4 | TGTGCCAGCAGTGAGGGGGGAGCCAAAAACATTCAGTACTTC | CASSEGGAKNIQYF
. | TRBJ2-7 | . | TRBV30 | TGTGCCTGGAGTGTACGGGATTCGGGCAGGCAATTATACGAGCAGTACTTC | CAWSVRDSGRQLYEQYF
. | TRBJ2-7 | . | TRBV7-8 | TGTGCCAGCACCGGAAGGTCCTCCTACGAGCAGTACTTC | CASTGRSSYEQYF
many | TRBJ1-5 | TRBD1 | TRBV29-1 | TGCAGCGTCTCCGGGACAGATAGCAATCAGCCCCAGCATTTT | CSVSGTDSNQPQHF
. | TRBJ2-7 | . | TRBV20-1 | TGCAGTGCTAGTAAGGGAAGAGGGCCCGGGGACGAGCAGTACTTC | CSASKGRGPGDEQYF
few | TRBJ2-5 | . | TRBV4-3 | TGCGCCAGCAGCCAAGTGGGACAAGGCCAAGAGACCCAGTACTTC | CASSQVGQGQETQYF
many | TRBJ2-5 | TRBD1 | TRBV6-5 | TGTGCCAGCAGCATAGACAGGGGGGAGACCCAGTACTTC | CASSIDRGETQYF
. | TRBJ1-1 | TRBD1 | TRBV5-1 | TGCGCCAGCAGCTTGGAATCACAGGGGGGAGGTACTGAAGCTTTCTTT | CASSLESQGGGTEAFF
. | TRBJ1-5 | TRBD1 | TRBV19 | TGTGCCAGTAGTATATCGTCGGTAAGGACAGGTTTAAATCAGCCCCAGCATTTT | CASSISSVRTGLNQPQHF
many | TRBJ2-4 | . | TRBV6-5 | TGTGCCAGCAGTTACTTATCCGAGGCCAAAAACATTCAGTACTTC | CASSYLSEAKNIQYF
many | TRBJ2-5 | TRBD1 | TRBV12-5 | TGTGCTAGTGGGGGACAGGGAAAAGAGACCCAGTACTTC | CASGGQGKETQYF
many | TRBJ2-7 | TRBD1 | TRBV5-1 | TGCGCCAGCACGGATCGGGACAGCACGCACGAGCAGTACTTC | CASTDRDSTHEQYF
many | TRBJ2-7 | TRBD2 | TRBV20-1 | TGCAGTGCTCTAACTAGCGATCACTCCTACGAGCAGTACTTC | CSALTSDHSYEQYF
many | TRBJ1-1 | . | TRBV12-3/TRBV12-4 | TGTGCCAGCAGTTGGGGGGGCGGGACTGAAGCTTTCTTT | CASSWGGGTEAFF
many | TRBJ1-6 | TRBD1 | TRBV19 | TGTGCCAGTAGACCACCCTACACGACAGGGGCCGCGGCACCCCTCCACTTT | CASRPPYTTGAAAPLHF
many | TRBJ2-3 | TRBD2 | TRBV19 | TGTGCCAGTAGTATAGATCCACCAGGAAGCGGGAGAGATACGCAGTATTTT | CASSIDPPGSGRDTQYF
many | TRBJ2-7 | TRBD2 | TRBV28 | TGTGCCAGCAGTTATAGCGGGCTACCCTACGAGCAGTACTTC | CASSYSGLPYEQYF
many | TRBJ2-7 | TRBD2 | TRBV6-2/TRBV6-3 | TGTGCCAGCAGCAAATCGTGGACTAGCGGGATTAAGCGCGAGCAGTACTTC | CASSKSWTSGIKREQYF